This TCR beta chain was retrieved from a study of cytomegalovirus exposure and HLA in healthy donors. Study-wide points: Cytomegalovirus association was listed for under 200 TCR beta chains. Most TCR sequences proved rare, with some public TCRs found in many donors. Cytomegalovirus status was reportedly diagnosed by the classifier with high sensitivity and specificity.

Generated by immunoSEQ multiplex PCR, the TCRdb table keeps only in-frame clones and is missing some. Among 90,000 to 150,000 clones listed, more than 70% were seen once. V shed 0 bases, J shed 4 bases, and the junction held 5 bases outside the gene matches. CDR1 is KGHSH and CDR2 is LQKENI in the germline V gene. This CDR3 spans 15 amino acids. Remarks on this clone: What it binds is not known.

The donors were members of the roughly 120-subject validation cohort (separate from the approximately 670-subject first cohort). This sequence joins TRBV18 and TRBJ1-2, with 7 positions matching TRBD1. Sequencing input: PBMCs. The sequence came from a man between 18 and 35 years old in good health and CMV-seronegative. The CDR3 here is CASSPPDRVGYGYTF. CDR3 coding DNA: TGTGCCAGCTCACCACCCGACAGGGTGGGCTATGGCTACACCTTC.